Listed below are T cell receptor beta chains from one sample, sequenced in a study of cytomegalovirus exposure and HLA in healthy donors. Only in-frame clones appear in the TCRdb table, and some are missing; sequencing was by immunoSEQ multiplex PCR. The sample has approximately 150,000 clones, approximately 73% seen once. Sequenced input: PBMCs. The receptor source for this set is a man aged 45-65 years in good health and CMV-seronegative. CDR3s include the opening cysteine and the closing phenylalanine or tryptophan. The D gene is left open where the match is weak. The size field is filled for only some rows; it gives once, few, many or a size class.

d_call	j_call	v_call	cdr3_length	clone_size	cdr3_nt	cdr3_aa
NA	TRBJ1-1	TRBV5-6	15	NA	TGTGCCAGCAGCTTGGTTGGCAGGCGGAACACTGAAGCTTTCTTT	CASSLVGRRNTEAFF
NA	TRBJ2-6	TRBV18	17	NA	TGTGCCAGCTCACCAAGTTCCGGGAGACCTGGGGCCAACGTCCTGACTTTC	CASSPSSGRPGANVLTF
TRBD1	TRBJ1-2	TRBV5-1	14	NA	TGCGCCAGCAGCTTCGGACAGGGTCCCTATGGCTACACCTTC	CASSFGQGPYGYTF
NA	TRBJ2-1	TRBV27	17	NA	TGTGCCAGCAGTTTATCTTCGGCTAGCGGACAGTACAATGAGCAGTTCTTC	CASSLSSASGQYNEQFF
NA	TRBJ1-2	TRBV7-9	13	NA	TGTGCCAGCAGCTTTTACAGGGATGGTGGCTACACCTTC	CASSFYRDGGYTF
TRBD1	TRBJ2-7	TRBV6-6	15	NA	TGTGCCAGCAGCCGAGGACAGGACGGCTCCTACGAGCAGTACTTC	CASSRGQDGSYEQYF
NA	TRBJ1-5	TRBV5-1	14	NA	TGCGCCAGCAGCTTGACAGGGCCTAATCAGCCCCAGCATTTT	CASSLTGPNQPQHF
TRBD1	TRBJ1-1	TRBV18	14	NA	TGTGCCAGCTCTCGTCGGACAGGGAACACTGAAGCTTTCTTT	CASSRRTGNTEAFF
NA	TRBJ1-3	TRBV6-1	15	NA	TGTGCCAGCAGTGAAGGACAGCACTCTGGAAACACCATATATTTT	CASSEGQHSGNTIYF
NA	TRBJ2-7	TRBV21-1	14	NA	TGTGCCGCGACGCCCGGACTAGGGTTGGGCGGGCAGTACTTC	CAATPGLGLGGQYF
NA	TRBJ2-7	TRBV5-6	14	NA	TGTGCCAGCAGCTTGCGCTCATACCAGGGGGAGCAGTACTTC	CASSLRSYQGEQYF
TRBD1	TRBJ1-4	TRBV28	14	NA	TGTGCCAGCAGGTCACAGGGGGGGAATGAAAAACTGTTTTTT	CASRSQGGNEKLFF
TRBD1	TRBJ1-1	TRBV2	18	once	TGTGCCAGCAGTGAAATGGGGACAGGGTCGTCCCTGAACACTGAAGCTTTCTTT	CASSEMGTGSSLNTEAFF
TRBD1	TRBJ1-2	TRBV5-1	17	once	TGCGCCAGCAGCTCCCATGGACAGGGCTTAGCTAACTATGGCTACACCTTC	CASSSHGQGLANYGYTF
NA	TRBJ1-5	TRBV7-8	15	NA	TGTGCCAGCAGCAAACAGGGTATCGGAAATCAGCCCCAGCATTTT	CASSKQGIGNQPQHF
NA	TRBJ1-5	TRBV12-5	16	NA	TGTGCTAGTGGTTTGGTAATAGGGGGGGCCCGGCAGCCCCAGCATTTT	CASGLVIGGARQPQHF
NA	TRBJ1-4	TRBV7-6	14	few	TGTGCCAGCAGCTTAGTAGGGGCTCGGGAAAAACTGTTTTTT	CASSLVGAREKLFF
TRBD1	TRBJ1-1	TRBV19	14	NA	TGTGCCAGTCGAGGGACAGGGGGGGTCACTGAAGCTTTCTTT	CASRGTGGVTEAFF
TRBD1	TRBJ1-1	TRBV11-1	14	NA	TGTGCCAGCAGCTTACAGGGGGCAGCCACTGAAGCTTTCTTT	CASSLQGAATEAFF
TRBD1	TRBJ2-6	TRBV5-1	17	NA	TGCGCCAGCAGACTTGACAGGGGGCCTACTGGGGCCAACGTCCTGACTTTC	CASRLDRGPTGANVLTF
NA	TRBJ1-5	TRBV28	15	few	TGTGCCAGCAGTTCCCAACCGACAGGTCCTCAGCCCCAGCATTTT	CASSSQPTGPQPQHF
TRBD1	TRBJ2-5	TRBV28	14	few	TGTGCCAGCAGTCAAACAGGGGGCTACGAGACCCAGTACTTC	CASSQTGGYETQYF
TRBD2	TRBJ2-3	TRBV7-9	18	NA	TGTGCCAGCAGCTTAGTGCAGGCAGCGGGGTTCAGCACAGATACGCAGTATTTT	CASSLVQAAGFSTDTQYF
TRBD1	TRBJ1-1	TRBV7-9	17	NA	TGTGCCAGCAGCCGATCCGGGACAGGGGTGAAGAACACTGAAGCTTTCTTT	CASSRSGTGVKNTEAFF
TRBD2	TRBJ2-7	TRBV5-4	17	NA	TGTGCCAGCAGCCCAGGACTAGCGGGGGGGCGCGTCTACGAGCAGTACTTC	CASSPGLAGGRVYEQYF
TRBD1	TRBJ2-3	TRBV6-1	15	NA	TGTGCCAGCAGTACCCGACAGGGCTCATCGCCATCGCAGTATTTT	CASSTRQGSSPSQYF
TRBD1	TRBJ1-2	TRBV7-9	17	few	TGTGCCAGCAGCTTTGGGGGACAGGGGGCCTTTTTCTATGGCTACACCTTC	CASSFGGQGAFFYGYTF
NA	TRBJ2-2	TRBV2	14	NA	TGTGCCAGCAGTGATGACAGGAACACCGGGGAGCTGTTTTTT	CASSDDRNTGELFF
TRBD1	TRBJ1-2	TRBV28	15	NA	TGTGCCAGCAGTTCGTCGGGACAGGGAATAAGTGGCTACACCTTC	CASSSSGQGISGYTF
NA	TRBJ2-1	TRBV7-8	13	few	TGTGCCAGCAGCCTCGGAGGGACCCATGAGCAGTTCTTC	CASSLGGTHEQFF
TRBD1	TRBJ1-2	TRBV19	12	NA	TGTGCCAGTACGGACAGGGGTAATGGCTACACCTTC	CASTDRGNGYTF
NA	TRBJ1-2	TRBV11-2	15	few	TGTGCCAGCAGCCGACCTGCCGGACAGAATATGGACTACACCTTC	CASSRPAGQNMDYTF
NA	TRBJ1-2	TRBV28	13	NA	TGTGCCAGCAGTCAACTGGACATGGATGGCTACACCTTC	CASSQLDMDGYTF
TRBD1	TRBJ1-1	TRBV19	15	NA	TGTGCCAGCAGTATTGGGACAGGGGGTAGGACTGAAGCTTTCTTT	CASSIGTGGRTEAFF
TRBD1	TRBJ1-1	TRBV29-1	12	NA	TGCAGCGATCGACAGGGGAACACTGAAGCTTTCTTT	CSDRQGNTEAFF
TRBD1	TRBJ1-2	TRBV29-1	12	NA	TGCAGCGTTGATCCAGGGGGCAGGGGCTACACCTTC	CSVDPGGRGYTF
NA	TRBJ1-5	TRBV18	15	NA	TGTGCCAGCTCACCGGGAGCGAATAGCAATCAGCCCCAGCATTTT	CASSPGANSNQPQHF
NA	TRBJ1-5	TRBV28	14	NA	TGTGCCAGCAGACCAGGGAATAGCAATCAGCCCCAGCATTTT	CASRPGNSNQPQHF
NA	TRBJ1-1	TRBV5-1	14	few	TGCGCCAGCAGCTTTAGTGACTTAGGATCTGAAGCTTTCTTT	CASSFSDLGSEAFF
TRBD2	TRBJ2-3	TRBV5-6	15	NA	TGTGCCAGCAGCACCGGGAGGCTGAGCACAGATACGCAGTATTTT	CASSTGRLSTDTQYF
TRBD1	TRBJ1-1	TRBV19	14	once	TGTGCCAGTAGTACCCAGACAGGGTACACTGAAGCTTTCTTT	CASSTQTGYTEAFF
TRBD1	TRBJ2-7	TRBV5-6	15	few	TGTGCCAGCAGCTTGCTAGGGGACAGGAGGGGCGAGCAGTACTTC	CASSLLGDRRGEQYF
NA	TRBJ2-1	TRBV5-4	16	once	TGTGCCAGCAGCTTCAGTGGGGGGGCCCTCTACAATGAGCAGTTCTTC	CASSFSGGALYNEQFF
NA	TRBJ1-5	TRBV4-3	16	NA	TGCGCCAGCAGCCAAGATTTCAGTGGTAGCAATCAGCCCCAGCATTTT	CASSQDFSGSNQPQHF
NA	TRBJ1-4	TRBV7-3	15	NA	TGTGCCAGCAGCGCCACAGGGAACCGGGCCGAAAAACTGTTTTTT	CASSATGNRAEKLFF
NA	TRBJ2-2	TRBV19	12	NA	TGTGCCAGTAGTCTAGCTGCCGGGGAGCTGTTTTTT	CASSLAAGELFF
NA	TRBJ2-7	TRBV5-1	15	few	TGCGCCAGCAGCTCCGGGACACGAACTTCCTACGAGCAGTACTTC	CASSSGTRTSYEQYF
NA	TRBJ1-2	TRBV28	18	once	TGTGCCAGCAGTGGGCTTGGGGCGGGGGGCGCACTAAACTATGGCTACACCTTC	CASSGLGAGGALNYGYTF
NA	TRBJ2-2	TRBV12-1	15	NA	TGTGCCAGCAGCGCCGGGAGGGTGAACACCGGGGAGCTGTTTTTT	CASSAGRVNTGELFF
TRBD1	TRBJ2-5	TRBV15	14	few	TGTGCCACCAGCTCCCCGACAGGGAACTACAAGCAGTACTTC	CATSSPTGNYKQYF
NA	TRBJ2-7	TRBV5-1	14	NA	TGCGCCAGCAGTCGCTTCACAGGGACCGACGAGCAGTACTTC	CASSRFTGTDEQYF
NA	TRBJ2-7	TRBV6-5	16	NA	TGTGCCAGCAGTTCTTCCCGAGGCGGGGGCAGCTACGAGCAGTACTTC	CASSSSRGGGSYEQYF
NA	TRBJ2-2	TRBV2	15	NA	TGTGCCAGCAGTGGAAGGGGCGGAAACACCGGGGAGCTGTTTTTT	CASSGRGGNTGELFF
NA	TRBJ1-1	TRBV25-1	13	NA	TGTGCCAGCAGTGGTGAGGTGAACACTGAAGCTTTCTTT	CASSGEVNTEAFF
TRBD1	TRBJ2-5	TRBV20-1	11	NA	TGCAGTGCTGACAGGGAAGAGACCCAGTACTTC	CSADREETQYF
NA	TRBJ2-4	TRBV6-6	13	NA	TGTGCCAGCAGTTACACAGGGAGCGACATTCAGTACTTC	CASSYTGSDIQYF
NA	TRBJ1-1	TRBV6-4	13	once	TGTGCCAGCAGTGACTCCAGGGGCACTGAAGCTTTCTTT	CASSDSRGTEAFF
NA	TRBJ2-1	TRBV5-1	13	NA	TGCGCCAGCAGCTTAGCTAGCTACAATGAGCAGTTCTTC	CASSLASYNEQFF
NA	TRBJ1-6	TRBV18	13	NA	TGTGCCAGCTCACCACACGCGAATTCACCCCTCCACTTT	CASSPHANSPLHF